This T cell receptor (beta chain) was observed in a study of cytomegalovirus exposure and HLA in healthy donors. Looking at the study overall: A prior analysis found 95 million to 140 million unique TCR beta sequences from approximately 190 million T cells.

As for this clone: Its antigen remains unknown.

The PCR used 60 Vbeta and 13 Jbeta primers. Measured with immunoSEQ multiplex PCR; TCRdb has only the in-frame clones, and not every one. The sample consists of 150,000 to 200,000 clones, 85% to 90% of them appearing once. Study-level findings and limits: For most TCR beta V segments, an earlier analysis put the productive rate at about 87% or about 30% of the time.

Sample: PBMCs. This TCR was sampled from a woman between 18 and 29 years old in good health and CMV-seronegative.

The CDR3 reads CASSLRVNEQFF. The CDR3 nucleotides are TGTGCCAGCAGCCTACGAGTCAATGAGCAGTTCTTC. This sequence joins TRBV9 and TRBJ2-1; D not certain. The germline V gene has CDR1 SGDLS and CDR2 YYNGEE. CDR3 length equals 12 residues. V lost 4 bases and J 6 bases, leaving 8 bases between the germline ends.